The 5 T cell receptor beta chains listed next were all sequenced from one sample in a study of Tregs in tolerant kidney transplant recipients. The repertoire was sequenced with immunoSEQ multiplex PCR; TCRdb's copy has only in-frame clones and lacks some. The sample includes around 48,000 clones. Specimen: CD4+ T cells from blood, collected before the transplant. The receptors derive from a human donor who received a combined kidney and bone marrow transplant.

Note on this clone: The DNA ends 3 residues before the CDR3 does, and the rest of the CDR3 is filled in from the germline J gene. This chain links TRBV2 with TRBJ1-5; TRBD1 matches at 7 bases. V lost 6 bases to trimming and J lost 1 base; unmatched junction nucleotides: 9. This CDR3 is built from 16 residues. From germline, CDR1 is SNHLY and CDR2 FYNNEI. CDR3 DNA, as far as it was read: TGTGCCAGCAGGCTCGGGACAGTTAAGAGCAATCAGCCC. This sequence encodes CASRLGTVKSNQP. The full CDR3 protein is CASRLGTVKSNQPQHF.

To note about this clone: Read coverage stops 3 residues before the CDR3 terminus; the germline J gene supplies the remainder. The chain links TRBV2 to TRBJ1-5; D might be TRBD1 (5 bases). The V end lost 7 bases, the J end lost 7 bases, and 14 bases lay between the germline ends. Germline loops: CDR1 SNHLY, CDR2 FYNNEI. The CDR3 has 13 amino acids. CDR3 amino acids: CASKGEGEQPQHF. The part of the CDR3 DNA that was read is TGTGCCAGCAAGGGAGAAGGGGAACAGCCC. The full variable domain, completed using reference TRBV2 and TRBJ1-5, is EPEVTQTPSHQVTQMGQEVILRCVPISNHLYFYWYRQILGQKVEFLVSFYNNEISEKSEIFDDQFSVERPDGSNFTLKIRSTKLEDSAMYFCASKGEGEQPQHFGDGTRLSIL.

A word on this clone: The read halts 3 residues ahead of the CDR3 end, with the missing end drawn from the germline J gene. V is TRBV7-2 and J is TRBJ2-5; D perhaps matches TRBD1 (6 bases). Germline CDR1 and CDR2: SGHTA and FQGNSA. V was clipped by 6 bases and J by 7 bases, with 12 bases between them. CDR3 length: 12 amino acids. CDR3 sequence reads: CASSSLGGTQYF. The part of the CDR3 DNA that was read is TGTGCCAGCAGTTCCCTAGGGGGGACC.

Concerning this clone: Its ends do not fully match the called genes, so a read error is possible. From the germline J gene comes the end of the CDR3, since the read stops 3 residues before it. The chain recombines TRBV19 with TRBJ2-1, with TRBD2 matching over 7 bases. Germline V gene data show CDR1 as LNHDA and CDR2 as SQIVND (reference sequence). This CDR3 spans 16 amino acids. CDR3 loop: CASSIRGGASSNEQFF. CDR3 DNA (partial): TGTGCCAGTAGTATTAGGGGAGGGGCCTCCTCCAATGAG.

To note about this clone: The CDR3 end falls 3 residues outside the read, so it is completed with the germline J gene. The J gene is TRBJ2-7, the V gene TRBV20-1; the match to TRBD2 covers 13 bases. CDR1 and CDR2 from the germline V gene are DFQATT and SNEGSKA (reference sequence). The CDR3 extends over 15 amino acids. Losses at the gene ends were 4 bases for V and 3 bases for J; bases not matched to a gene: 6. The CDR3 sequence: CSAKTSGRMGYEQYF. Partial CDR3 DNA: TGCAGTGCTAAGACTAGCGGGAGGATGGGCTACGAG.